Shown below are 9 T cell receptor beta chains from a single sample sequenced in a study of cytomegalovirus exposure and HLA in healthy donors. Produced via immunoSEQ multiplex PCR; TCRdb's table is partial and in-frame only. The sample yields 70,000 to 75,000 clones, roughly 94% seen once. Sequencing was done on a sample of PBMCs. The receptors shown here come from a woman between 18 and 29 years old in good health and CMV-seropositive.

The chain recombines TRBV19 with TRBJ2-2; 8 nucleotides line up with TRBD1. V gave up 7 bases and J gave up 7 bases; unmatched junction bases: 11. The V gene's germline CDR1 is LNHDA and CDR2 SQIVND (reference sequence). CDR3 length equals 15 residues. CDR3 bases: TGTGCCAGTAAGGGCCTGGACAGGGTGAACGGGGAGCTGTTTTTT. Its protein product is CASKGLDRVNGELFF.

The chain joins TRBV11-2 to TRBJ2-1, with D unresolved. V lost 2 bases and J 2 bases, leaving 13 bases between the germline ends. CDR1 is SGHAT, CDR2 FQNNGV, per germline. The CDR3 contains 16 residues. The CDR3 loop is CASSLRQILTYNEQFF. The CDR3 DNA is TGTGCCAGCAGCTTAAGGCAGATACTAACCTACAATGAGCAGTTCTTC.

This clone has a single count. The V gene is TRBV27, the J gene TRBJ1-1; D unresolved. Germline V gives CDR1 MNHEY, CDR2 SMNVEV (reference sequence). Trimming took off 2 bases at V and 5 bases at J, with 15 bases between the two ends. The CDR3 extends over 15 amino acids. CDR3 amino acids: CASSLIPGGRTEAFF. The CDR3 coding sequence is TGTGCCAGCAGTTTAATCCCGGGAGGAAGAACTGAAGCTTTCTTT.

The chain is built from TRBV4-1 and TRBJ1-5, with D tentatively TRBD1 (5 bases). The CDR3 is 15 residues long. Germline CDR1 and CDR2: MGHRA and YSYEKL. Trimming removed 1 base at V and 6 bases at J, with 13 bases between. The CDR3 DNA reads TGCGCCAGCAGCCAAGGGCAGGGAATAGGTCAGCCCCAGCATTTT. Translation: CASSQGQGIGQPQHF.

The CDR3 region is CASSLSSWSYNEQFF. As DNA, the CDR3 is TGTGCCAGCAGTTTGTCGAGTTGGTCCTACAATGAGCAGTTCTTC. This chain uses TRBV27 with TRBJ2-1; D unclear. Trimming took off 3 bases at V and 1 base at J, with 10 bases between the two ends. CDR3 length equals 15 residues. Germline V gene lookup returns CDR1 MNHEY and CDR2 SMNVEV (reference sequence).

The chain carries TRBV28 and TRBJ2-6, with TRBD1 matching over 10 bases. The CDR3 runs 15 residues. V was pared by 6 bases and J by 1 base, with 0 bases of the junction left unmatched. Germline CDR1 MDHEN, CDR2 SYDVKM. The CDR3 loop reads CASRGQGSGANVLTF. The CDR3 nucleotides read TGTGCCAGCAGGGGACAGGGGTCTGGGGCCAACGTCCTGACTTTC.

The CDR3 nucleotides are TGTGCCAGCAGTCCCCCGGGACATTACGAGCAGTACTTC. This sequence encodes CASSPPGHYEQYF. The rearrangement links TRBV27 to TRBJ2-7, with D maybe TRBD1 (6 bases). Germline V gives CDR1 MNHEY, CDR2 SMNVEV (reference sequence). The CDR3 runs 13 residues. The ends were cut back, 5 bases at V and 4 bases at J, with 12 bases in the middle.

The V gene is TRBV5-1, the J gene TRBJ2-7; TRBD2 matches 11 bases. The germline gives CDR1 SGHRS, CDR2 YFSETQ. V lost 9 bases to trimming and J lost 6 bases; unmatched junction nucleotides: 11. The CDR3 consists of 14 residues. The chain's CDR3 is CAKPKASGRFEQYF. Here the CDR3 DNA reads TGCGCCAAACCGAAAGCTAGCGGGAGGTTCGAGCAGTACTTC.

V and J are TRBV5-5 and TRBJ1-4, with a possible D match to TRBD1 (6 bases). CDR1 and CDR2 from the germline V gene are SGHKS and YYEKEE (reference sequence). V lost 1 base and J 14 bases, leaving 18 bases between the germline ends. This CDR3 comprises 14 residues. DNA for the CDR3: TGTGCCAGCAGCTTGATTGGACAGACTCAACGGCTGTTTTTT. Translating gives CASSLIGQTQRLFF.